This T cell receptor (beta chain) was sequenced in a study of T-cell reconstitution after alpha-beta-depleted transplantation in children (dated by TCRdb to the mid-2010s). For the study in its entirety: The study quantitatively tracked T-cell immune reconstitution after TCRalphabeta/CD19-depleted allogeneic hematopoietic cell transplantation in children using TCR repertoire profiling.

Library construction relied on PCR. TCRdb shows the sequencer as Illumina HiSeq 2500. TCR libraries were prepared with molecular barcoding, using unique molecular identifiers to normalize TCRbeta repertoire quantification. TCRdb redid the processing of the public reads, applying fastp at Q25 and MiXCR, and retained in-frame beta chains. Duplicate CDR3 protein sequences are folded into a single record with the most common DNA and genes. The sample yields over 400,000 distinct CDR3 sequences; approximately 12% were counted once. The ten largest clonotypes hold about 5.4% of the sample. This clonotype has only a few counts. The antigen it binds to is not known. Base qualities are not at hand, and no much larger clone is one base apart. V gives up 3 bases and J gives up 2 bases, and the segment between their germline ends measures 11 bases. The CDR3 goes from the cysteine to the phenylalanine over 15 residues. Of the read, only the CDR3 DNA is kept; its 45 bases are in frame from base 1. CDR1 and CDR2, per the germline V gene (reference sequence), are MNHEY and SMNVEV.

This receptor was obtained from a human donor who donated a stem cell graft to a child with combined immunodeficiency. The sample was PBMCs from the stem cell graft donor, taken from the stem cell graft. The rearranged chain carries TRBV27 and TRBJ2-1, with no confident D gene call. DNA sequence: TGTGCCAGCAGTTTTAGAACAGTCGCCTACAATGAGCAGTTCTTC. This codes for CASSFRTVAYNEQFF.